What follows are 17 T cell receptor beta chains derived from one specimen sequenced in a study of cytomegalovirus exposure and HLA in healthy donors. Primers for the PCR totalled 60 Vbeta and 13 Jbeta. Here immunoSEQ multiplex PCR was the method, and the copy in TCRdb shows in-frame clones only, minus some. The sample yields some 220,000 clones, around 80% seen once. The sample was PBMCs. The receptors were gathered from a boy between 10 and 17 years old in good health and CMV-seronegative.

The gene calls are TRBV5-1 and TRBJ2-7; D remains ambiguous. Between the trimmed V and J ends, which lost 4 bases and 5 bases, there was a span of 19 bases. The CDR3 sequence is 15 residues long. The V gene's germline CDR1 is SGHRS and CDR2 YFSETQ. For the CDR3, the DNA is TGCGCCAGCAGCGTGTCATCGGGTAGAGCTAACGAGCAGTACTTC. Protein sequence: CASSVSSGRANEQYF.

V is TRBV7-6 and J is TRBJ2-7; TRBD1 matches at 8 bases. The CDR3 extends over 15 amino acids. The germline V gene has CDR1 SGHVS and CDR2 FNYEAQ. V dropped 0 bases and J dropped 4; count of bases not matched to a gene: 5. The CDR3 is CASSLAQGAIYEQYF. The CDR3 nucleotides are TGTGCCAGCAGCTTAGCCCAGGGGGCCATTTACGAGCAGTACTTC.

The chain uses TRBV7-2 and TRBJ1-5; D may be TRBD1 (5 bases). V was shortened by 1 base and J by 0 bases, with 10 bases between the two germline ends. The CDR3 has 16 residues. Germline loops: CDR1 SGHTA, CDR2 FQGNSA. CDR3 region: CASSLDPGHSNQPQHF. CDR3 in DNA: TGTGCCAGCAGCTTAGATCCAGGGCATAGCAATCAGCCCCAGCATTTT.

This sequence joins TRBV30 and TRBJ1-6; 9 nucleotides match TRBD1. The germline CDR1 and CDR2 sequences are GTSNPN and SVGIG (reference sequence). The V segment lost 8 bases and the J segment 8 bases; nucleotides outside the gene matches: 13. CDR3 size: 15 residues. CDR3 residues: CAGLGTGGADSPLHF. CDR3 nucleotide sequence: TGTGCCGGACTAGGAACAGGGGGCGCCGATTCACCCCTCCACTTT. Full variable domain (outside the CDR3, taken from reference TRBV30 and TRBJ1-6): SQTIHQWPATLVQPVGSPLSLECTVEGTSNPNLYWYRQAAGRGLQLLFYSVGIGQISSEVPQNLSASRPQDRQFILSSKKLLLSDSGFYLCAGLGTGGADSPLHFGNGTRLTVT.

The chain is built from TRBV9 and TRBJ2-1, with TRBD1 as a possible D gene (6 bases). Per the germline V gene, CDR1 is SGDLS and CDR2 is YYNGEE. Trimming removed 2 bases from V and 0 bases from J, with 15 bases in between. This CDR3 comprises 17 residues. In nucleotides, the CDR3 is TGTGCCAGCAGCGTGGGGGCGCAGTGGAGCTCCTACAATGAGCAGTTCTTC. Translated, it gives CASSVGAQWSSYNEQFF.

CDR3 DNA: TGCAGCGTTGCGGAGTGGACAGGGGAGGAGACCCAGTACTTC. Protein product: CSVAEWTGEETQYF. The chain recombines TRBV29-1 with TRBJ2-5, with TRBD1 identical over 9 bases. V dropped 4 bases and J dropped 5; count of bases not matched to a gene: 8. Per the germline V gene, CDR1 is SQVTM and CDR2 is ANQGSEA. This CDR3 spans 14 amino acids.

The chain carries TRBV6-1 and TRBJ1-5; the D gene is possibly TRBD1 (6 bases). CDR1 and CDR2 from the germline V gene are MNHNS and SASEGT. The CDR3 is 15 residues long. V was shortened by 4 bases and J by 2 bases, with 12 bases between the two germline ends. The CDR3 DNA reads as TGTGCCAGCAGTGCACAGGGACGAGGCAATCAGCCCCAGCATTTT. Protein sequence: CASSAQGRGNQPQHF.

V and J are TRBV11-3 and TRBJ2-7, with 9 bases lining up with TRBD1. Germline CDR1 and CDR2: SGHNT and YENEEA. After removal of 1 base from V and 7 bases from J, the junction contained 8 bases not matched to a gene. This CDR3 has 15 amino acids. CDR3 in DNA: TGTGCCAGCAGCTTAGGGGGGGACAGGGAAACAGAGCAGTACTTC. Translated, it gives CASSLGGDRETEQYF. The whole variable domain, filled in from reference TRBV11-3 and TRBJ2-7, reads EAGVVQSPRYKIIEKKQPVAFWCNPISGHNTLYWYLQNLGQGPELLIRYENEEAVDDSQLPKDRFSAERLKGVDSTLKIQPAELGDSAVYLCASSLGGDRETEQYFGPGTRLTVT.

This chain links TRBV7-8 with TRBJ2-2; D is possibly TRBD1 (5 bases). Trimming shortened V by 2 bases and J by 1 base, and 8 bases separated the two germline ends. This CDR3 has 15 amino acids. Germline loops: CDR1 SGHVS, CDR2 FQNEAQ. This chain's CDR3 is CASSLRGQNTGELFF. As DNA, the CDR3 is TGTGCCAGCAGCTTACGCGGACAGAACACCGGGGAGCTGTTTTTT.

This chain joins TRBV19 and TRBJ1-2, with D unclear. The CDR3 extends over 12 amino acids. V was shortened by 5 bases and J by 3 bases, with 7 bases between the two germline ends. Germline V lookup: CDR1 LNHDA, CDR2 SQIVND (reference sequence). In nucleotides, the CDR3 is TGTGCCAGTAGTGTGGGAGACTATGGCTACACCTTC. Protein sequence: CASSVGDYGYTF.

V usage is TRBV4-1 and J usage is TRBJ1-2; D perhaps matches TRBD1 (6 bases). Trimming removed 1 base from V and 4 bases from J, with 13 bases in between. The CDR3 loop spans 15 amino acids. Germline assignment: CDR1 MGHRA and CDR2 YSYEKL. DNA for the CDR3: TGCGCCAGCAGCCAAGGAGGGGGGGGAAGCTATGGCTACACCTTC. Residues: CASSQGGGGSYGYTF.

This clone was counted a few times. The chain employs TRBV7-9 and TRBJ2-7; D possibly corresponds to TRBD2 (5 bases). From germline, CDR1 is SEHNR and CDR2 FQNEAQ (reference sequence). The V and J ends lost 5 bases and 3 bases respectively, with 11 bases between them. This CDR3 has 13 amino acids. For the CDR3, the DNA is TGTGCCAGCAGCCGGACGGGGAGCTACGAGCAGTACTTC. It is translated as CASSRTGSYEQYF.

As DNA, the CDR3 is TGTGCCAGCAGCTTCTTCGCTGGGGCCAACGTCCTGACTTTC. Its protein product is CASSFFAGANVLTF. The chain joins TRBV7-8 to TRBJ2-6; D call uncertain. This CDR3 contains 14 residues. Germline V gene sequence: CDR1 SGHVS, CDR2 FQNEAQ. The V and J ends lost 3 bases and 2 bases respectively, with 5 bases between them.

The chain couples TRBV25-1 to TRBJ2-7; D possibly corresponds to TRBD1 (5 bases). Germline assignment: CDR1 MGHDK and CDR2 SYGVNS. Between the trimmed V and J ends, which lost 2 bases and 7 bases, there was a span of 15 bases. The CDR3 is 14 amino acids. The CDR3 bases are TGTGCCAGCAGTGAACAGTTTGTCGACAGTGAGCAGTACTTC. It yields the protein CASSEQFVDSEQYF.

CDR3 in amino acids: CATSRVRGAFYEQYF. The DNA of the CDR3 is TGTGCCACCAGCAGAGTCCGGGGGGCTTTCTACGAGCAGTACTTC. The chain couples TRBV15 to TRBJ2-7, with D perhaps matching TRBD2 (7 bases). Germline loops: CDR1 LNHNV, CDR2 YYDKDF (reference sequence). This CDR3 contains 15 residues. Trimming stripped 1 base from V and 3 bases from J, with 13 bases between.

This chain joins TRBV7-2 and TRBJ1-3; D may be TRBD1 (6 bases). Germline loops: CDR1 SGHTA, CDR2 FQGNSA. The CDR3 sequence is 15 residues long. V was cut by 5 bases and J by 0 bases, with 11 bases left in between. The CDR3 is CASSPTGSSGNTIYF. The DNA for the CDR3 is TGTGCCAGCAGCCCGACAGGCAGCTCTGGAAACACCATATATTTT.

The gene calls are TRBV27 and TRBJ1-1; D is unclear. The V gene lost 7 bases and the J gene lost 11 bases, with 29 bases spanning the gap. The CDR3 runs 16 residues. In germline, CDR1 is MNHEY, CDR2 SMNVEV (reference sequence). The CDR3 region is CASKSSWTPDTFLAFF. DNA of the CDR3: TGTGCCAGCAAGTCATCGTGGACTCCCGACACGTTTTTGGCTTTCTTT.